This TCR beta chain was recorded in a study of post-analysis software for immune sequencing data. Whole-study context: Some patients lacked subtype; others had relapsing-remitting, secondary progressive or progressive-relapsing disease. Study conclusions and caveats: Controls showed lower frequencies than patients for roughly five TRBV segments, and TRBV5-6, TRBV5-1 and TRBV20-1 were among these. Strong co-clustering by F measure was seen for same-batch samples.

Details on this clonotype: Its antigen is still unknown.

Researchers reported that TCR beta cDNA libraries carried unique molecular identifiers. TCRdb used MiXCR to reprocess the PCR reads, holding one entry per CDR3 protein. The profile shows 250,000 to 300,000 distinct CDR3 sequences, 35% to 40% of them singletons. CDR3 length: 13 amino acids. V was cut by 4 bases and J by 7 bases, with 13 bases left in between. Germline CDR1 and CDR2: LNHDA and SQIVND (reference sequence). The rearrangement links TRBV19 to TRBJ1-2, with D possibly matching TRBD1 (5 bases). What was sequenced was blood. This sequence originates from a girl aged 10 to 17 with multiple sclerosis. The CDR3 loop is CASSTRQFPGYTF. In DNA, the CDR3 is TGTGCCAGTAGTACTCGACAGTTTCCTGGCTACACCTTC.